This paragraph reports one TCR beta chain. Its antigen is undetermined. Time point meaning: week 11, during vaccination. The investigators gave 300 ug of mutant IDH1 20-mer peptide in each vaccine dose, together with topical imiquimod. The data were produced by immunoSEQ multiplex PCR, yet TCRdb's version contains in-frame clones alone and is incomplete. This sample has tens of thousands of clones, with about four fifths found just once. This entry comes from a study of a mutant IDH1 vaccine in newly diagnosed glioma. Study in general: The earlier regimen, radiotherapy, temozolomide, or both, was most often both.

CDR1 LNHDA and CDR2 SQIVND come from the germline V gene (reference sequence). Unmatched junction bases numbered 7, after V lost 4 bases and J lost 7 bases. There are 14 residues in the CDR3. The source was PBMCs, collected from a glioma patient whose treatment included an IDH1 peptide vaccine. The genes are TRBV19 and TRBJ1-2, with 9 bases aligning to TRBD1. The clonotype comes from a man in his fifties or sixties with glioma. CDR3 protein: CASSTPGQGLGYTF. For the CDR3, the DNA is TGTGCCAGTAGTACGCCGGGACAGGGTCTTGGCTACACCTTC.